One sample yielded the 10 T cell receptor beta chains listed below, sequenced in a study of chemoradiotherapy in HPV16-positive cancers. Libraries were prepared by immunoSEQ multiplex PCR; TCRdb keeps only in-frame clonotypes and omits some of them. Found here are under 70,000 clones, roughly nine tenths of them singletons; the top ten hold about 3.5%. Sample: blood, taken from a patient who underwent chemoradiotherapy. The receptors derive from a human donor with HPV-associated anogenital cancer.

This chain connects TRBV5-1 to TRBJ2-1; 11 bases are a match to TRBD2. This CDR3 has 17 residues. The V gene end was trimmed by 1 base and the J gene end by 6 bases; junction bases not matched to a gene: 9. Germline V gives CDR1 SGHRS, CDR2 YFSETQ. CDR3 bases: TGCGCCAGCAGCTTGCTCCCTAGCGGGAGGAGGGGCAATGAGCAGTTCTTC. Its translation: CASSLLPSGRRGNEQFF.

This clone was detected once. V is TRBV6-6 and J is TRBJ1-2; unclear D gene. With 7 bases removed from V and 9 bases from J, the gap between germline ends came to 18 bases. The CDR3 is 13 amino acids. Per germline, CDR1 MNHNY and CDR2 SVGAGI (reference sequence). DNA for the CDR3: TGTGCCAGCATGGGCAGCCCTTTTATTAGCTACACCTTC. Amino acid sequence: CASMGSPFISYTF.

Comment on this clone: The same CDR3 can be traced to other DNA sequences in this sample. The chain employs TRBV9 and TRBJ1-3; no firm D call. Germline-derived CDR1 and CDR2 are SGDLS and YYNGEE. V lost 0 bases, J lost 1 base, and 5 bases lay in between. The CDR3 sequence is 14 residues long. CDR3 DNA: TGTGCCAGCAGCGTAGTAGGGTCTGGAAACACCATATATTTT. This sequence encodes CASSVVGSGNTIYF.

Concerning this clone itself: At one end, the junction sequence differs from germline, possibly due to a read error. The CDR3 loop reads CASSLVSSEQYF. The CDR3, as DNA: TGTGCCAGCAGCTTAGTTTCCTCCGAGCAGTACTTC. The chain employs TRBV7-8 and TRBJ2-7, with D unclear. CDR3 length equals 12 residues. Germline loops: CDR1 SGHVS, CDR2 FQNEAQ.

This clone was picked up one time. For the CDR3, the DNA is TGTGCCAGCAGTTTAAGGGGAAACATTCAGTACTTC. Translating gives CASSLRGNIQYF. The chain links TRBV27 to TRBJ2-4; a weak D match, TRBD1 (5 bases). V lost 2 bases to trimming and J lost 6 bases, with 5 bases between them. Germline V gene lookup returns CDR1 MNHEY and CDR2 SMNVEV (reference sequence). CDR3 length: 12 residues.

J is TRBJ1-4 and V is TRBV5-8; TRBD1 is a possible D gene (5 bases). CDR1 is SGHTS, CDR2 YDEGEE, per germline. CDR3 length: 16 residues. Trimming removed 4 bases from V and 3 bases from J, with 16 bases in between. CDR3 nucleotide sequence: TGTGCCAGCAGCGAAGAGCAGGGTTGGTCTAATGAAAAACTGTTTTTT. Residues: CASSEEQGWSNEKLFF.

CDR3 sequence: CASSSRQENTEAFF. CDR3 sequence (DNA): TGTGCCAGCAGCTCTCGACAGGAGAACACTGAAGCTTTCTTT. This sequence joins TRBV11-2 and TRBJ1-1, with D possibly being TRBD1 (6 bases). CDR3 length: 14 amino acids. V lost 4 bases to trimming and J lost 1 base, with 10 bases between them. Germline assignment: CDR1 SGHAT and CDR2 FQNNGV.

This chain connects TRBV19 to TRBJ2-2; 8 bases match TRBD2. Germline-derived CDR1 and CDR2 are LNHDA and SQIVND (reference sequence). The CDR3 covers 20 residues. Losses at the gene ends were 10 bases for V and 1 base for J; bases not matched to a gene: 23. Here the CDR3 DNA reads TGTGCCACCAGCTCCCCCGGGGGGGGAGCGACCCGAAAGAACACCGGGGAGCTGTTTTTT. Residues: CATSSPGGGATRKNTGELFF.

The chain links TRBV4-2 to TRBJ2-6, with TRBD1 as a possible D gene (5 bases). Germline CDR1 reads LGHNA; CDR2 reads YNFKEQ. V lost 0 bases, J lost 2 bases, and 8 bases lay in between. The CDR3 runs 16 residues. For the CDR3, the DNA is TGTGCCAGCAGCCAAGATTTAGGGGCTGGGGCCAACGTCCTGACTTTC. It codes for CASSQDLGAGANVLTF.

This clone was seen more than once but under ten times. The rearrangement uses TRBV7-9 and TRBJ2-2; a weak D match, TRBD1 (6 bases). The CDR3 totals 14 residues. Looked up from germline, CDR1 is SEHNR and CDR2 is FQNEAQ (reference sequence). Trimming removed 4 bases from V and 6 bases from J, with 12 bases in between. Here the CDR3 DNA reads TGTGCCAGCAGCTCATACAGGGTTCCCGGGGAGCTGTTTTTT. Its protein product is CASSSYRVPGELFF.